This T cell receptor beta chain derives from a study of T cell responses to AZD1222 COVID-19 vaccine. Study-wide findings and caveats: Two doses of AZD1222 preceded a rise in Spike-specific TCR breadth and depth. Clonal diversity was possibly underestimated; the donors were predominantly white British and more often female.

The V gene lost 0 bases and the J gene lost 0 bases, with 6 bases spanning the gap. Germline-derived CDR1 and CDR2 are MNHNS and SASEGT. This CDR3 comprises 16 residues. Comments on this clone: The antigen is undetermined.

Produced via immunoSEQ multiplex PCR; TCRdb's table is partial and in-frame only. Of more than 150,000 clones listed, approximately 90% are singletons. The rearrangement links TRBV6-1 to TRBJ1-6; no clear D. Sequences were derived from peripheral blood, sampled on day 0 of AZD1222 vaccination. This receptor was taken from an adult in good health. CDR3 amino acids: CASSEAPGSYNSPLHF. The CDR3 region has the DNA TGTGCCAGCAGTGAAGCTCCAGGCTCCTATAATTCACCCCTCCACTTT.